This TCR beta chain comes out of a study of T cells in localized non-small cell lung cancer. Comments on this clone: Its antigen is currently unknown.

This table comes from immunoSEQ multiplex PCR, and its TCRdb copy is limited to in-frame clones, with some not included. The sample has some 50,000 clones; around 86% are singletons. Study results and caveats: There were a median 57 of the top 100 tumor clones appearing in adjacent lung.

From germline, CDR1 is PRHDT and CDR2 FYEKMQ (reference sequence). The CDR3 is made up of 14 amino acids. Trimming cost V 3 bases and J 1 base, with 7 bases left between them. The receptor's source is a female donor with stage II lung adenocarcinoma. This rearrangement joins TRBV13 to TRBJ2-1; D ambiguous. The sample consisted of PBMCs, taken before any cancer treatment. The CDR3 DNA sequence: TGTGCCAGCAGCTTGTTGGATTCCTACAATGAGCAGTTCTTC. Its protein product is CASSLLDSYNEQFF.